This note documents a single TCR beta chain sequence. Its antigen is still unknown. No base-level quality is on record; no much larger clone is a single base apart. This record belongs to a study of T cells in localized non-small cell lung cancer (dated by TCRdb to between 2020 and 2021). Study-wide context: T cell repertoires of 236 early-stage NSCLC patients were analyzed, with tumors being compared against uninvolved tumor-adjacent lungs. The cohort comprised 200 to 300 treatment-naïve NSCLC patients with resected, localized lung tumors. A mean age of roughly 66 years was recorded for the NSCLC patients, of whom under 150 were male and some 100 were female. Study-wide findings and limitations: A median of approximately 55 of the top 100 tumor clones were detected in paired uninvolved adjacent lung, and 28 of these tumor clones were also found among the top 100 clones of the paired uninvolved adjacent lung. Longer overall survival was associated with higher T cell density in blood, whereas shorter survival was associated with higher clonality in adjacent lung. Because the study design was exploratory, TCR variables were selected using unadjusted p-values without false-discovery rate correction. Because multi-region tumor sequencing was not performed, intratumor heterogeneity could not be ruled out. The highest T cell clonality was observed in uninvolved tumor-adjacent lung, where clonality exceeded that of tumor, suggesting that antigenic responses were more focused in uninvolved tumor-adjacent lung.

Its CDR3 holds 13 amino acids, cysteine through phenylalanine. The only DNA kept is the CDR3, 39 bases in frame from the first base. Between the V and J ends, shortened by 1 base and 3 bases respectively, the junction contains 6 bases. CDR1 is given as SGHTA and CDR2 as FQGTGA, both from the germline V gene. The immunoSEQ Assay was used to sequence TCR beta CDR3 regions from DNA. Per the source publication's procedure: T cell density was computed as TCR beta template counts normalized to usable DNA estimated by amplifying housekeeping genes. Richness was estimated with the preseqR package, extrapolating to 400,000 templates for PBMC samples and 120,000 templates for tissue samples. Clonality was taken to be one minus Pielou's evenness. To identify tissue-enriched TCRs, differential abundance testing was run on productive amino-acid clonotypes with a minimum total count of 5 and an alpha of 0.1. The Jaccard Index and the Morisita Overlap Index were used to measure repertoire overlap between compartments. GLIPH grouped TCR beta CDR3s together with public tetramer-defined viral CDR3s, and a viral motif had to include at least three viral sequences and show V-gene enrichment. In TCRdb, the immuneACCESS table is reduced to in-frame sequences with V and J assigned. These tables do not hold every clone; where another copy was compared, an unresolved V gene accounts for under half, and the others remain unexplained. That table is the source of V, J and clone size, and D and trimming were worked out from the DNA. The sample table records about 82,000 clones; over 70% of these occur just once. The ten largest clonotypes hold approximately 21% of the sample.

At diagnosis, tumor, uninvolved tumor-adjacent lung and peripheral blood were collected and then preserved as a mix of FFPE and fresh-frozen material. Blood samples were analyzed as peripheral blood mononuclear cells for TCR repertoire profiling. The receptor was derived from a man aged 40 to 70 with stage II squamous cell lung carcinoma. The sample was PBMCs, taken before any cancer treatment. This chain is built from TRBV7-3 and TRBJ2-5, with the D gene not clear enough to name. CDR3 protein: CASSLMVKETQYF. DNA sequence: TGTGCCAGCAGCTTAATGGTTAAAGAGACCCAGTACTTC.